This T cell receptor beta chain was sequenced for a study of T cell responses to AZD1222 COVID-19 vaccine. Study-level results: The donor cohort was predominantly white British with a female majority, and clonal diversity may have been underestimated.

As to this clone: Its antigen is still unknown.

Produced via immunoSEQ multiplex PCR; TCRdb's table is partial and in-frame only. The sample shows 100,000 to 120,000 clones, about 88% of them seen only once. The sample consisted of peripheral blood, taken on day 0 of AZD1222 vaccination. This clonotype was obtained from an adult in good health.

CDR3 in DNA: TGCGCCAGCAGCGGGACAGTGAGCTCCTACGAGCAGTACTTC. It encodes CASSGTVSSYEQYF. The chain is built from TRBV5-1 and TRBJ2-7, with 7 bases that match TRBD1. Germline V lookup: CDR1 SGHRS, CDR2 YFSETQ. V lost 4 bases to trimming and J lost 0 bases; unmatched junction nucleotides: 4. The CDR3 is made up of 14 amino acids.